The sequence of this TCR beta chain was determined in a study of blood T cell repertoires in COVID-19. Study information: T cells, B-cell-depleted T cells, or PBMCs provided the cDNA or gDNA that served as material.

CDR1 is KGHSY, CDR2 FQNENV, per germline. The ends were cut back, 1 base at V and 4 bases at J, with 16 bases in the middle. This CDR3 spans 16 amino acids. This clone was detected once. Clones were sequenced by immunoSEQ multiplex PCR, and TCRdb holds only the in-frame ones, with some missing. The sample lists about 210,000 clones, over 75% occurring once. V usage is TRBV16 and J usage is TRBJ1-1; TRBD1 might be the D (5 bases). The sequenced material came from peripheral blood. The origin of this receptor is a woman in her thirties or forties with acute or convalescent COVID-19. The CDR3 here is CASSQWGGGIGTEAFF. CDR3 nucleotides: TGTGCCAGCAGCCAATGGGGCGGGGGGATTGGCACTGAAGCTTTCTTT.